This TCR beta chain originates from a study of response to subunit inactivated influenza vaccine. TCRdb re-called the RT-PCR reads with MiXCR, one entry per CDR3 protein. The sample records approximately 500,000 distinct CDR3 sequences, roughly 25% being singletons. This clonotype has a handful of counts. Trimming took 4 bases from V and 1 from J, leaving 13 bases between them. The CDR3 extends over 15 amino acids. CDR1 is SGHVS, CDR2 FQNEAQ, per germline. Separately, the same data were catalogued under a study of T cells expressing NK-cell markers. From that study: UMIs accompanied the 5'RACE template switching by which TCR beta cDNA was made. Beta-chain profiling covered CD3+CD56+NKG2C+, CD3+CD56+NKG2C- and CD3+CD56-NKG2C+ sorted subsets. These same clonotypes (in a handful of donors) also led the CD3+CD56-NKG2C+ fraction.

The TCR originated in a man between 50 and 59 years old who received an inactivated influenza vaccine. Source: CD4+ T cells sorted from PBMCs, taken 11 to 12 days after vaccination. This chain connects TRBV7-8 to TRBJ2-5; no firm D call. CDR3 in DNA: TGTGCCAGCAGCTACGCTAACTGGGTCCAAGAGACCCAGTACTTC. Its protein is CASSYANWVQETQYF.